This T cell receptor (beta chain) was observed in a study of cytomegalovirus exposure and HLA in healthy donors. Study background: The approximately 690 first-cohort repertoires and the roughly 120 validation repertoires shared the same platform, a later analysis reported.

General study points: The dataset shows that most TCR sequences were rare, while some public TCRs occurred in many donors. The authors confirmed in vitro that three CMV-associated chains were specific for CMV antigens.

The approximately 120-subject validation cohort, separate from the roughly 670-subject first cohort, included the donors. This CDR3 has 19 residues. Trimming cost V 0 bases and J 2 bases; bases outside gene matches: 15. Germline CDR1 GTSNPN, CDR2 SVGIG (reference sequence). Remarks on this clone: The antigen is not known.

This table comes from immunoSEQ multiplex PCR, and its TCRdb copy is limited to in-frame clones, with some not included. Of around 71,000 clones listed, over 85% were seen once; the top ten hold around 1.5%. The chain carries TRBV30 and TRBJ2-2; 7 nucleotides align to TRBD2. This TCR derives from a man younger than 30 in good health and CMV-seropositive. Material for sequencing was PBMCs. CDR3 bases: TGTGCCTGGAGTGTACGCCGTGGGGAGGGGTCCTCCAACACCGGGGAGCTGTTTTTT. Translating gives CAWSVRRGEGSSNTGELFF.